Shown below are 21 T cell receptor beta chains from a single sample sequenced in a study of blood T cell repertoires in COVID-19. The table came from immunoSEQ multiplex PCR; TCRdb's copy has only in-frame clones and leaves some out. The sample consists of approximately 190,000 clones, 82% of them appearing once. The sequenced material came from peripheral blood. These receptors were obtained from a woman aged 60-75 years with COVID-19, enrolled during active disease.

DNA of the CDR3: TGTGCCAGCAAGGGGGCAGGGTACAATCAGCCCCAGCATTTT. Protein product: CASKGAGYNQPQHF. The chain recombines TRBV6-5 with TRBJ1-5, with 7 bases identical to TRBD1. Trimming took 7 bases from V and 3 from J; bases not matched to a gene: 6. CDR3 length equals 14 residues. The germline gives CDR1 MNHEY, CDR2 SVGAGI.

This clone has a handful of counts. J is TRBJ2-5 and V is TRBV7-2, with D uncertain. The CDR3 spans 11 residues. With 3 bases removed from V and 5 bases from J, the gap between germline ends came to 4 bases. Germline lookup yields CDR1 SGHTA and CDR2 FQGNSA. For the CDR3, the DNA is TGTGCCAGCAGCTTTGCGGAGACCCAGTACTTC. Translated: CASSFAETQYF.

This sequence joins TRBV7-9 and TRBJ1-1; no clear D gene. Germline V gives CDR1 SEHNR, CDR2 FQNEAQ (reference sequence). The CDR3 runs 14 residues. Between the trimmed V and J ends, which lost 1 base and 1 base, there was a span of 7 bases. The CDR3, as DNA: TGTGCCAGCAGCTTAGAGACTGAGAACACTGAAGCTTTCTTT. Translation: CASSLETENTEAFF. Using reference TRBV7-9 and TRBJ1-1 for the parts outside the CDR3, the full variable domain is DTGVSQNPRHKITKRGQNVTFRCDPISEHNRLYWYRQTLGQGPEFLTYFQNEAQLEKSRLLSDRFSAERPKGSFSTLEIQRTEQGDSAMYLCASSLETENTEAFFGQGTRLTVV.

This chain joins TRBV5-1 and TRBJ2-1; the match to TRBD1 covers 8 bases. The CDR3 extends over 14 amino acids. Unmatched junction bases numbered 9, after V lost 7 bases and J lost 6 bases. Germline lookup yields CDR1 SGHRS and CDR2 YFSETQ. CDR3 protein: CASRRDRNSNEQFF. The CDR3 DNA reads TGCGCCAGCCGCCGGGACAGGAACTCCAATGAGCAGTTCTTC. Drawing the rest from reference TRBV5-1 and TRBJ2-1, the complete variable domain is KAGVTQTPRYLIKTRGQQVTLSCSPISGHRSVSWYQQTPGQGLQFLFEYFSETQRNKGNFPGRFSGRQFSNSRSEMNVSTLELGDSALYLCASRRDRNSNEQFFGPGTRLTVL.

This sequence joins TRBV6-2 or TRBV6-3 and TRBJ2-1; 8 bases are a match to TRBD1. V lost 5 bases and J lost 9; bases outside the gene matches: 15. CDR3 length: 16 amino acids. Germline V gene sequence: CDR1 MNHEY, CDR2 SVGEGT. The CDR3 DNA reads TGTGCCAGCAGTGACACTGGGACAGGTAATTTAGGTGAGCAGTTCTTC. It specifies CASSDTGTGNLGEQFF.

This chain joins TRBV28 and TRBJ2-3; the match to TRBD2 covers 12 bases. CDR3 length: 17 residues. The ends lost 4 bases at V and 0 bases at J; junction bases unmatched: 5. Germline V gives CDR1 MDHEN, CDR2 SYDVKM. CDR3 amino acids: CASSSLAGGPSTDTQYF. CDR3 sequence (DNA): TGTGCCAGCAGTTCCCTAGCGGGAGGGCCGAGCACAGATACGCAGTATTTT.

V and J are TRBV6-1 and TRBJ2-7, with a possible D match to TRBD1 (7 bases). This CDR3 comprises 16 residues. CDR1 and CDR2 from the germline V gene are MNHNS and SASEGT. V was pared by 2 bases and J by 10 bases, with 24 bases between. CDR3 DNA sequence: TGTGCCAGCAGTGAATGGGGGGACAGCACCATACGAGGACAGTACGTC. Translating it yields CASSEWGDSTIRGQYV.

The chain links TRBV5-1 to TRBJ2-7, with a tentative D call TRBD1 (5 bases). Between the trimmed V and J ends, which lost 2 bases and 6 bases, there was a span of 12 bases. The CDR3 has 13 amino acids. The germline V gene has CDR1 SGHRS and CDR2 YFSETQ. This chain's CDR3 is CASSLIQGGEQYF. The CDR3 DNA follows: TGCGCCAGCAGCTTAATCCAGGGTGGCGAGCAGTACTTC.

This clone was detected only a few times. The J gene is TRBJ1-2, the V gene TRBV28, with a tentative D call TRBD1 (6 bases). Germline-derived CDR1 and CDR2 are MDHEN and SYDVKM. The CDR3 length is 16 residues. V gave up 2 bases and J gave up 8 bases, with 21 bases separating them. The CDR3 spells CASSLPVAGVRRGYTF. Here the CDR3 DNA reads TGTGCCAGCAGTTTACCGGTTGCAGGGGTCCGGCGCGGCTACACCTTC.

Written as DNA, the CDR3 is TGTGCCAGCAGTCGAGGACAGGGAAGGGGTTATAGCAATCAGCCCCAGCATTTT. Its translation: CASSRGQGRGYSNQPQHF. This chain links TRBV6-6 with TRBJ1-5, with 8 bases matching TRBD1. The V gene's germline CDR1 is MNHNY and CDR2 SVGAGI (reference sequence). The CDR3 extends over 18 amino acids. V shed 5 bases and J 0 bases; nucleotides not matched to a gene: 12.

The rearrangement uses TRBV7-9 and TRBJ1-1; D unclear. Trimming removed 5 bases at V and 1 base at J, with 11 bases between. From germline, CDR1 is SEHNR and CDR2 FQNEAQ (reference sequence). CDR3 size: 14 residues. The CDR3, as DNA: TGTGCCAGCAGCAGCGGCCAGCCGAACACTGAAGCTTTCTTT. It yields the protein CASSSGQPNTEAFF.

The gene calls are TRBV29-1 and TRBJ1-2; D ambiguous. The CDR3 has 12 residues. Deletions cut 4 bases from V and 2 bases from J, with 8 bases between. Germline V gives CDR1 SQVTM, CDR2 ANQGSEA. The CDR3: CSVARPNYGYTF. In nucleotides, the CDR3 is TGCAGCGTTGCGCGGCCCAACTATGGCTACACCTTC.

The chain links TRBV15 to TRBJ2-1; 7 bases are shared with TRBD2. Germline CDR1 is LNHNV and CDR2 is YYDKDF (reference sequence). This CDR3 has 15 amino acids. Trimming took 6 bases from V and 4 from J; bases not matched to a gene: 9. CDR3 residues: CATSVERGGYNEQFF. CDR3 DNA: TGTGCCACCAGTGTCGAGCGGGGAGGATACAATGAGCAGTTCTTC.

The chain has TRBV5-4 and TRBJ1-4, with 8 bases lining up with TRBD1. The germline V gene has CDR1 SGHNT and CDR2 YYREEE (reference sequence). This CDR3 region has 15 residues. The ends lost 4 bases at V and 7 bases at J; junction bases unmatched: 9. CDR3 nucleotide sequence: TGTGCCAGCAGCCTACAGGGGGTGGCTCGTGAAAAACTGTTTTTT. Its protein is CASSLQGVAREKLFF.

The V and J genes are TRBV5-1 and TRBJ1-3; D uncertain. Trimming took off 5 bases at V and 0 bases at J, with 6 bases between the two ends. CDR3 size: 13 residues. Germline CDR1 SGHRS, CDR2 YFSETQ. The CDR3 DNA is TGCGCCAGCAGACCTAGCTCTGGAAACACCATATATTTT. Its translation is CASRPSSGNTIYF.

The V gene is TRBV7-2, the J gene TRBJ2-5; 10 bases fit TRBD2. Germline CDR1 is SGHTA and CDR2 is FQGNSA. The CDR3 has 17 residues. V trimming: 1 base; J trimming: 4 bases; junction bases outside the gene matches: 9. This chain's CDR3 is CASSLGLAGVGGETQYF. CDR3 DNA sequence: TGTGCCAGCAGCTTAGGTCTAGCGGGAGTTGGGGGAGAGACCCAGTACTTC. Looking up the rest from reference TRBV7-2 and TRBJ2-5 gives the full variable domain: GAGVSQSPSNKVTEKGKDVELRCDPISGHTALYWYRQSLGQGLEFLIYFQGNSAPDKSGLPSDRFSAERTGGSVSTLTIQRTQQEDSAVYLCASSLGLAGVGGETQYFGPGTRLLVL.

This chain uses TRBV7-9 with TRBJ2-1; 9 positions match TRBD2. The CDR3 spans 18 residues. With 1 base clipped from V and 8 bases from J, the junction kept 15 bases outside the gene matches. Germline CDR1 and CDR2: SEHNR and FQNEAQ (reference sequence). CDR3 sequence (DNA): TGTGCCAGCAGCTTAGGTTCAACGCTAGCGGGGAGTTGGCATGAGCAGTTCTTC. Amino acid sequence: CASSLGSTLAGSWHEQFF.

The J gene is TRBJ2-7, the V gene TRBV4-2; 7 bases fit TRBD1. In germline, CDR1 is LGHNA, CDR2 YNFKEQ. The CDR3 totals 18 residues. The V gene end was trimmed by 1 base and the J gene end by 0 bases; junction bases not matched to a gene: 12. CDR3 protein: CASSQGRPLQGSSYEQYF. CDR3 nucleotide sequence: TGTGCCAGCAGCCAAGGACGGCCTTTACAGGGGAGCTCCTACGAGCAGTACTTC.

The genes are TRBV2 and TRBJ1-2; 7 bases are a match to TRBD1. The V segment lost 6 bases and the J segment 5 bases; nucleotides outside the gene matches: 9. The CDR3 consists of 14 residues. Germline values: CDR1 SNHLY, CDR2 FYNNEI. The CDR3 protein is CASRKEGTEYGYTF. The CDR3 DNA is TGTGCCAGCAGGAAGGAAGGGACAGAGTATGGCTACACCTTC.

The J gene is TRBJ2-1, the V gene TRBV9, with D perhaps TRBD2 (6 bases). This CDR3 is 19 amino acids long. Trimming removed 0 bases at V and 0 bases at J, with 19 bases between. Germline-derived CDR1 and CDR2 are SGDLS and YYNGEE. CDR3 loop: CASSVGDLGLRSSYNEQFF. In DNA form, the CDR3 reads TGTGCCAGCAGCGTAGGGGACTTGGGACTCCGAAGCTCCTACAATGAGCAGTTCTTC.

The genes are TRBV5-1 and TRBJ1-6, with D possibly matching TRBD1 (5 bases). This CDR3 spans 15 amino acids. The germline V and J ends were trimmed by 5 bases and 8 bases, with 17 bases remaining between them. CDR1 is SGHRS, CDR2 YFSETQ, per germline. CDR3 amino acids: CASSWRGDWDSPLHF. CDR3 DNA: TGCGCCAGCAGTTGGAGGGGCGATTGGGATTCACCCCTCCACTTT.